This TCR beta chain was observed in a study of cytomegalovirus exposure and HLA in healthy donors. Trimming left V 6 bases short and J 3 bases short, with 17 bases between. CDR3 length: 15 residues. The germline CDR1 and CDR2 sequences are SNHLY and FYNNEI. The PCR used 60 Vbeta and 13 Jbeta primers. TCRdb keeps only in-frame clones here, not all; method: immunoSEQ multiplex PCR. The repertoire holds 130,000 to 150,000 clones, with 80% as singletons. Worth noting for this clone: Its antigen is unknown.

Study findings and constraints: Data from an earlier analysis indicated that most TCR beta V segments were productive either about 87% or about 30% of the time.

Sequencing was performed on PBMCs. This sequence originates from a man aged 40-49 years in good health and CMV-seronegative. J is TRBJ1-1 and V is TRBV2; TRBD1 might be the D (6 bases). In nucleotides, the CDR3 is TGTGCCAGCAGCCTGATTAGGGGGTCCTACACTGAAGCTTTCTTT. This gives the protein CASSLIRGSYTEAFF.